Shown below are 21 T cell receptor beta chains from a single sample sequenced in a study of blood T cells in healthy people across ages. Primed by a sample-barcoded 5' primer and a J-beta primer mix, a second PCR proceeded for about 7 to 11 cycles. TCRdb called the 5' RACE reads again in MiXCR, with one record for every CDR3 protein. The table includes hundreds of thousands of distinct CDR3 sequences, roughly 26% detected once. Sequencing used blood. The receptors here all came from a woman in her sixties or seventies in good health.

CDR3 amino acids: CASSLWDSYEQYF. CDR3 nucleotide sequence: TGTGCCAGCAGCTTATGGGACAGCTACGAGCAGTACTTC. This chain uses TRBV7-6 with TRBJ2-7; 7 bases match TRBD1. Trimming removed 2 bases from V and 3 bases from J; junction bases left unmatched: 1. This CDR3 contains 13 residues. From germline, CDR1 is SGHVS and CDR2 FNYEAQ.

The gene calls are TRBV2 and TRBJ2-4, with 8 positions matching TRBD1. This CDR3 contains 14 residues. Trimming removed 5 bases from V and 7 bases from J; junction bases left unmatched: 7. The germline V gene has CDR1 SNHLY and CDR2 FYNNEI. CDR3 nucleotides: TGTGCCAGCAGTCTTGACAGGGGACGGAACATTCAGTACTTC. Translation gives CASSLDRGRNIQYF.

CDR3 region: CASSGGGLGQPQHF. The CDR3, as DNA: TGTGCCAGCAGTGGGGGGGGGCTAGGACAGCCCCAGCATTTT. The chain joins TRBV28 to TRBJ1-5, with D possibly matching TRBD1 (6 bases). The CDR3 extends over 14 amino acids. Germline CDR1 is MDHEN and CDR2 is SYDVKM. V was pared by 5 bases and J by 7 bases, with 15 bases between. The variable domain in full, with the rest retrieved from reference TRBV28 and TRBJ1-5, is DVKVTQSSRYLVKRTGEKVFLECVQDMDHENMFWYRQDPGLGLRLIYFSYDVKMKEKGDIPEGYSVSREKKERFSLILESASTNQTSMYLCASSGGGLGQPQHFGDGTRLSIL.

The V call is TRBV3-1, the J call TRBJ2-4; D possibly corresponds to TRBD2 (5 bases). From germline, CDR1 is LGHDT and CDR2 YNNKEL (reference sequence). With 4 bases removed from V and 7 bases from J, the gap between germline ends came to 14 bases. The CDR3 covers 14 residues. CDR3: CASSPSRGGNIQYF. In DNA form, the CDR3 reads TGTGCCAGCAGCCCGAGCCGGGGTGGGAACATTCAGTACTTC.

V and J are TRBV20-1 and TRBJ1-2; TRBD1 matches 7 bases. The CDR3 runs to 12 residues. The V segment lost 0 bases and the J segment 7 bases; nucleotides outside the gene matches: 2. CDR1 is DFQATT and CDR2 is SNEGSKA in the germline V gene (reference sequence). CDR3 coding DNA: TGCAGTGCTAGAGATCCAGGGGGTGGCTACACCTTC. It yields the protein CSARDPGGGYTF.

This clonotype was seen a few times. Relative to the germline gene, one junction end is altered; a read error may explain this. The rearrangement links TRBV6-2 or TRBV6-3 to TRBJ1-4; TRBD1 might be the D (5 bases). The germline V gene has CDR1 MNHEY and CDR2 SVGEGT. CDR3 length: 16 residues. The CDR3 region has the DNA TGTGCCAGCAGTCCCCCGGTACGGACAACTAATGAAAAGCTGTTTTTT. This codes for CASSPPVRTTNEKLFF.

This chain joins TRBV29-1 and TRBJ1-2, with 8 bases fitting TRBD1. Unmatched junction bases numbered 6, after V lost 4 bases and J lost 8 bases. From germline, CDR1 is SQVTM and CDR2 ANQGSEA. The CDR3 runs to 12 residues. This CDR3 is CSVATGARGYTF. Here the CDR3 DNA reads TGCAGCGTTGCGACAGGGGCTAGGGGCTACACCTTC.

The chain employs TRBV28 and TRBJ2-1; the match to TRBD2 covers 9 bases. The germline gives CDR1 MDHEN, CDR2 SYDVKM. V was pared by 6 bases and J by 0 bases, with 12 bases of the junction left unmatched. The CDR3 totals 18 residues. The CDR3 nucleotides are TGTGCCAGCAGCCTAGCGGGGAACTCATGGGGCTCCTACAATGAGCAGTTCTTC. Its protein product is CASSLAGNSWGSYNEQFF.

The rearrangement links TRBV6-2 or TRBV6-3 to TRBJ2-5; 10 nucleotides agree with TRBD2. The V segment lost 1 base and the J segment 5 bases; nucleotides outside the gene matches: 7. The CDR3 loop spans 16 amino acids. The germline CDR1 and CDR2 sequences are MNHEY and SVGEGT. The CDR3 reads CASSYFLTSGRETQYF. For the CDR3, the DNA is TGTGCCAGCAGTTACTTCCTGACTAGCGGGCGGGAGACCCAGTACTTC.

The chain is built from TRBV24-1 and TRBJ1-5, with 9 nucleotides matching TRBD1. Germline assignment: CDR1 KGHDR and CDR2 SFDVKD. The trim removed 4 bases at V and 7 bases at J, leaving 7 bases unmatched. CDR3 length: 15 residues. As DNA, the CDR3 is TGTGCCACCAGTGACTCCGGGACAGGGATCCAGCCCCAGCATTTT. It specifies CATSDSGTGIQPQHF.

The chain joins TRBV7-6 to TRBJ2-5; TRBD2 matches 9 bases. The CDR3 runs 15 residues. Germline CDR1 and CDR2: SGHVS and FNYEAQ. V lost 5 bases and J lost 1; bases outside the gene matches: 5. This CDR3 is CASSPGTSFQETQYF. The DNA of the CDR3 is TGTGCCAGCAGCCCCGGGACTAGCTTCCAAGAGACCCAGTACTTC.

The chain combines TRBV3-1 with TRBJ2-3, with a possible D match to TRBD2 (6 bases). Germline assignment: CDR1 LGHDT and CDR2 YNNKEL (reference sequence). The CDR3 sequence is 16 residues long. Trimming cost V 4 bases and J 0 bases, with 14 bases left between them. CDR3 DNA: TGTGCCAGCAGCCTGTGCGGGAAGTTTAGCACAGATACGCAGTATTTT. It specifies CASSLCGKFSTDTQYF.

V gene TRBV28 combines with J gene TRBJ2-7; D gene unclear. Per germline, CDR1 MDHEN and CDR2 SYDVKM. This CDR3 region has 14 residues. V was trimmed by 3 bases and J by 2 bases, leaving 11 bases between them. CDR3 residues: CASSLDDIAYEQYF. The CDR3 DNA sequence: TGTGCCAGCAGTTTGGATGACATTGCCTACGAGCAGTACTTC.

The rearrangement links TRBV5-1 to TRBJ2-6; no firm D call. The V end was cut by 3 bases, the J end by 2 bases, with 21 bases between. This CDR3 is built from 19 residues. CDR1 is SGHRS and CDR2 is YFSETQ in the germline V gene. The CDR3 nucleotides read TGCGCCAGCAGCTCCTCCTTTCTCTCAGGCCCCGCTGGGGCCAACGTCCTGACTTTC. It codes for CASSSSFLSGPAGANVLTF. Together with reference TRBV5-1 and TRBJ2-6, the CDR3 gives the full variable domain: KAGVTQTPRYLIKTRGQQVTLSCSPISGHRSVSWYQQTPGQGLQFLFEYFSETQRNKGNFPGRFSGRQFSNSRSEMNVSTLELGDSALYLCASSSSFLSGPAGANVLTFGAGSRLTVL.

The sample holds a few counts of this clonotype. The chain couples TRBV10-3 to TRBJ1-2; possible D gene TRBD1, 6 bases. The V end lost 6 bases, the J end lost 7 bases, and 21 bases lay between the germline ends. There are 15 residues in the CDR3. The germline V gene has CDR1 ENHRY and CDR2 SYGVKD. The CDR3 coding sequence is TGTGCCATCAGGGGTACAGGGTCCGGAGCGGGTGGCTACACCTTC. As protein: CAIRGTGSGAGGYTF.

This clonotype was counted between two and nine times. The J gene is TRBJ1-2, the V gene TRBV20-1, with TRBD1 identical over 7 bases. After removal of 0 bases from V and 4 bases from J, the junction contained 8 bases not matched to a gene. The germline V gene has CDR1 DFQATT and CDR2 SNEGSKA (reference sequence). The CDR3 totals 15 residues. The CDR3 reads CSARDSVGQIYGYTF. In DNA, the CDR3 is TGCAGTGCTAGAGATAGTGTGGGACAGATCTATGGCTACACCTTC.

In this sample, this clonotype turned up a few times. The chain couples TRBV28 to TRBJ2-1, with 10 bases aligning to TRBD1. CDR3 size: 15 residues. Losses at the gene ends were 4 bases for V and 7 bases for J; bases not matched to a gene: 7. Germline V gene sequence: CDR1 MDHEN, CDR2 SYDVKM. The DNA for the CDR3 is TGTGCCAGCAGTTCCTTCCGGGACAGGGGAAATGAGCAGTTCTTC. Translated: CASSSFRDRGNEQFF.

The rearrangement links TRBV6-2 or TRBV6-3 to TRBJ1-1; D is perhaps TRBD1 (5 bases). CDR1 MNHEY and CDR2 SVGEGT come from the germline V gene. The V end lost 4 bases, the J end lost 1 base, and 10 bases lay between the germline ends. The CDR3 is made up of 14 amino acids. The DNA for the CDR3 is TGTGCCAGCAGTTGGGAGGGGCCGAACACTGAAGCTTTCTTT. It encodes CASSWEGPNTEAFF.

The V call is TRBV5-1, the J call TRBJ2-1; 9 bases match TRBD2. CDR3 length: 15 amino acids. CDR1 SGHRS and CDR2 YFSETQ come from the germline V gene. V lost 1 base and J lost 5; bases outside the gene matches: 4. CDR3 coding DNA: TGCGCCAGCAGCTTGTCCCAGCGGGAGGACAATGAGCAGTTCTTC. It codes for CASSLSQREDNEQFF. Full variable domain (missing parts from reference TRBV5-1 and TRBJ2-1): KAGVTQTPRYLIKTRGQQVTLSCSPISGHRSVSWYQQTPGQGLQFLFEYFSETQRNKGNFPGRFSGRQFSNSRSEMNVSTLELGDSALYLCASSLSQREDNEQFFGPGTRLTVL.

This clonotype has more than one count but fewer than ten. The gene calls are TRBV18 and TRBJ2-7; 8 bases map to TRBD1. CDR1 and CDR2 (germline): KGHSH, LQKENI. Losses at the gene ends were 3 bases for V and 3 bases for J; bases not matched to a gene: 4. CDR3 length: 14 amino acids. For the CDR3, the DNA is TGTGCCAGCTCACCGGGACAGGAAGGCTACGAGCAGTACTTC. This gives the protein CASSPGQEGYEQYF.

Here the CDR3 DNA reads TGTGCCAGCAGCTTAGGTAGACTAGCGTTGGGCCAAGAGACCCAGTACTTC. Encoded protein: CASSLGRLALGQETQYF. This sequence joins TRBV11-2 and TRBJ2-5; 8 nucleotides agree with TRBD2. V was pared by 1 base and J by 1 base, with 8 bases of the junction left unmatched. From germline, CDR1 is SGHAT and CDR2 FQNNGV. The CDR3 has 17 amino acids.